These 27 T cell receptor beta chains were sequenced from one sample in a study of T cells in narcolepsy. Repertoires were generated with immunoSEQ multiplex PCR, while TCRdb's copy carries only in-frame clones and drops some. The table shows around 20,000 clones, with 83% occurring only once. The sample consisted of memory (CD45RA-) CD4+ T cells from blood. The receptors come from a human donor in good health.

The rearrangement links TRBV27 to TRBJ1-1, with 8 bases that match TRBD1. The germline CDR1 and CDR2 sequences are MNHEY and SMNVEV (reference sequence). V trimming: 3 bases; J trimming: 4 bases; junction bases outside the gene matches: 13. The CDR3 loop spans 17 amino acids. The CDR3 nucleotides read TGTGCCAGCAGTTTTTGGGGAACAGGGGGATCGTTCACTGAAGCTTTCTTT. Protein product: CASSFWGTGGSFTEAFF.

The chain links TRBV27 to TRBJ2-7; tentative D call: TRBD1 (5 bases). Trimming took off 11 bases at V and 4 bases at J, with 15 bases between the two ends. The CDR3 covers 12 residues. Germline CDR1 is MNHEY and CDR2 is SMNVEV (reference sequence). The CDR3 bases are TGTGCCTTACGAAGGGGCAGTTACGAGCAGTACTTC. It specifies CALRRGSYEQYF.

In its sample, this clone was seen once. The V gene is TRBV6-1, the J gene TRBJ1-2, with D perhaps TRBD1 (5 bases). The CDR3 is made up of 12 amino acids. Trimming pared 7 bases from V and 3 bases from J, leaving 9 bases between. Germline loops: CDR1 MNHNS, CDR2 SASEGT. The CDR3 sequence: CASNGGYYGYTF. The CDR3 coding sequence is TGTGCCAGCAATGGGGGATACTATGGCTACACCTTC.

This chain's CDR3 is CASSYSFADNEQFF. CDR3 bases: TGTGCCAGCAGTTACTCGTTTGCAGACAATGAGCAGTTCTTC. The rearrangement uses TRBV6-5 and TRBJ2-1; D is unclear. The CDR3 totals 14 residues. V was shortened by 0 bases and J by 5 bases, with 8 bases between the two germline ends. Germline lookup yields CDR1 MNHEY and CDR2 SVGAGI.

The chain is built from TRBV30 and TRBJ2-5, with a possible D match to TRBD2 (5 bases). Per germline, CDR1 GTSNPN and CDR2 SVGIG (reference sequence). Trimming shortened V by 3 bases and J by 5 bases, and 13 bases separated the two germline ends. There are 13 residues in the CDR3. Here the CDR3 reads CAWRGAGVETQYF. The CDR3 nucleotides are TGTGCCTGGAGGGGCGCGGGCGTGGAGACCCAGTACTTC. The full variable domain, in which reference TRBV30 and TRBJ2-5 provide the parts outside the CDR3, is SQTIHQWPATLVQPVGSPLSLECTVEGTSNPNLYWYRQAAGRGLQLLFYSVGIGQISSEVPQNLSASRPQDRQFILSSKKLLLSDSGFYLCAWRGAGVETQYFGPGTRLLVL.

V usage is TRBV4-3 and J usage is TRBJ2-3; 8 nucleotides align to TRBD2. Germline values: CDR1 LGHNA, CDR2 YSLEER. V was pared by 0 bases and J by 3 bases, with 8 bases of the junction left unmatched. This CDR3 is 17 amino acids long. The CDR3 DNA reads TGCGCCAGCAGCCAAGATTCGGCGGGAGGCAGGACAGATACGCAGTATTTT. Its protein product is CASSQDSAGGRTDTQYF.

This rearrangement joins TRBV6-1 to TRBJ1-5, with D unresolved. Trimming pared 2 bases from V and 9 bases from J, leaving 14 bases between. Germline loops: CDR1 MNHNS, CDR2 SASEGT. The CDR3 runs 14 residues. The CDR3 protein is CASSEFGSVRPQHF. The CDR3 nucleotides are TGTGCCAGCAGTGAATTCGGGTCCGTTAGGCCCCAGCATTTT.

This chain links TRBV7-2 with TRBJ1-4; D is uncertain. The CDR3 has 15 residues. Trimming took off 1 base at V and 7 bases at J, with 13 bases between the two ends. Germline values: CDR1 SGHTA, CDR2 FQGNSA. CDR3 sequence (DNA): TGTGCCAGCAGCTTAGGCTTCGAAGGATTTGAAAAACTGTTTTTT. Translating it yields CASSLGFEGFEKLFF. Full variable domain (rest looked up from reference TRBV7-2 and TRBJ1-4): GAGVSQSPSNKVTEKGKDVELRCDPISGHTALYWYRQSLGQGLEFLIYFQGNSAPDKSGLPSDRFSAERTGGSVSTLTIQRTQQEDSAVYLCASSLGFEGFEKLFFGSGTQLSVL.

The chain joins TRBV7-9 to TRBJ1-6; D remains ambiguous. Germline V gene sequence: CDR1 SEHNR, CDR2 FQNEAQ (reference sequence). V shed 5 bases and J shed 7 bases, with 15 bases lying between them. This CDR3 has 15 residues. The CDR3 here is CASSSWNAENSPLHF. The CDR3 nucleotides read TGTGCCAGCAGCAGTTGGAACGCAGAAAATTCACCCCTCCACTTT.

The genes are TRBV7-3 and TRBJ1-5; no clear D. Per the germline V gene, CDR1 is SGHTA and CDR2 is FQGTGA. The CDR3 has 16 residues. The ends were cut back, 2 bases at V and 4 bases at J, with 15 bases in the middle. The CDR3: CASSLGNWGVNQPQHF. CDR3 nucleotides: TGTGCCAGCAGCTTAGGGAACTGGGGAGTTAATCAGCCCCAGCATTTT. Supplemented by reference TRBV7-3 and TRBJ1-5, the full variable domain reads GAGVSQTPSNKVTEKGKYVELRCDPISGHTALYWYRQSLGQGPEFLIYFQGTGAADDSGLPNDRFFAVRPEGSVSTLKIQRTERGDSAVYLCASSLGNWGVNQPQHFGDGTRLSIL.

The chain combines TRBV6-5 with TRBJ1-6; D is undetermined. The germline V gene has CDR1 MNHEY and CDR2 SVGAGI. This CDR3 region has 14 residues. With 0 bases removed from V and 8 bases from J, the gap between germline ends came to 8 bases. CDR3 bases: TGTGCCAGCAGTTACTCTGCCCAGCATTCACCCCTCCACTTT. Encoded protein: CASSYSAQHSPLHF.

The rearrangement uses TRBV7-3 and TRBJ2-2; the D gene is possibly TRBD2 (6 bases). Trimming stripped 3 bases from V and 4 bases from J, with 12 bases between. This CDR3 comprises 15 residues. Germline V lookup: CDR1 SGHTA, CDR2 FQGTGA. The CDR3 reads CASSLEGAGTGELFF. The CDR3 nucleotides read TGTGCCAGCAGCTTGGAGGGCGCTGGCACCGGGGAGCTGTTTTTT.

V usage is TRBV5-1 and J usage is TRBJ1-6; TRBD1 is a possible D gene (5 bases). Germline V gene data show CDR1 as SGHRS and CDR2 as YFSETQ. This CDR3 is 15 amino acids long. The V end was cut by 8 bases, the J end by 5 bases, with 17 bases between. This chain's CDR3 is CASHVGGLDNSPLHF. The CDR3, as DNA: TGCGCCAGTCATGTGGGGGGACTGGATAATTCACCCCTCCACTTT.

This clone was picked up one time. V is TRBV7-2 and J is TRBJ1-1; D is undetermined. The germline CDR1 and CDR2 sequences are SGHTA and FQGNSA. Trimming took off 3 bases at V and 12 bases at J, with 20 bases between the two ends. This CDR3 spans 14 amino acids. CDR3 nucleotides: TGTGCCAGCAGCTTCTCCCAGGAAGGAGGAGAAACTTTCTTT. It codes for CASSFSQEGGETFF.

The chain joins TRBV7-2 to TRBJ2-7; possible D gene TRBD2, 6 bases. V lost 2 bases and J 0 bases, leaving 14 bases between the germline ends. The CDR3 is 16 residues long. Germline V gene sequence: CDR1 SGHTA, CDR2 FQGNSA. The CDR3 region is CASSLWGGVSSYEQYF. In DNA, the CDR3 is TGTGCCAGCAGCTTATGGGGCGGGGTGAGCTCCTACGAGCAGTACTTC.

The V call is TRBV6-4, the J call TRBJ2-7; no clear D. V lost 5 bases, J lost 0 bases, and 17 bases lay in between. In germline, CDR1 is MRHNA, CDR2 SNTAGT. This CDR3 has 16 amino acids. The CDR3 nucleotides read TGTGCCAGCAGTCTGAAGACAAGGACCATCTCCTACGAGCAGTACTTC. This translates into CASSLKTRTISYEQYF.

CDR3 bases: TGTGCCAGCAGTTTGCCGGGACAGGGCTATGGCTACACCTTC. Translating it yields CASSLPGQGYGYTF. The V and J genes are TRBV28 and TRBJ1-2; the match to TRBD1 covers 9 bases. The CDR3 sequence is 14 residues long. V lost 3 bases to trimming and J lost 4 bases; unmatched junction nucleotides: 3. In germline, CDR1 is MDHEN, CDR2 SYDVKM.

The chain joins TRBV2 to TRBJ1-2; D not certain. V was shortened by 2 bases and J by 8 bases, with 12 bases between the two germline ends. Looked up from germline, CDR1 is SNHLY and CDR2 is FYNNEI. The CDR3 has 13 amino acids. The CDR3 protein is CASSETRLRGYTF. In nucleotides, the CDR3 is TGTGCCAGCAGTGAAACGCGGCTGAGGGGCTACACCTTC.

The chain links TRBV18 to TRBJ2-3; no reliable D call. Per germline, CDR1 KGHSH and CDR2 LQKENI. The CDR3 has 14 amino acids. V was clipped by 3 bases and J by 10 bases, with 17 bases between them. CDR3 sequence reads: CASSPELSLQAQYF. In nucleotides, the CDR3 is TGTGCCAGCTCACCGGAACTCAGCCTGCAAGCGCAGTATTTT.

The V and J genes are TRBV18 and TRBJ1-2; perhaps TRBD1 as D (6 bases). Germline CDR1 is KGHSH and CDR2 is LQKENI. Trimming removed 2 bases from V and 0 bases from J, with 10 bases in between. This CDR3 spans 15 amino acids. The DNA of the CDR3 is TGTGCCAGCTCACCAAGGACAGCTGCTAACTATGGCTACACCTTC. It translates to CASSPRTAANYGYTF.

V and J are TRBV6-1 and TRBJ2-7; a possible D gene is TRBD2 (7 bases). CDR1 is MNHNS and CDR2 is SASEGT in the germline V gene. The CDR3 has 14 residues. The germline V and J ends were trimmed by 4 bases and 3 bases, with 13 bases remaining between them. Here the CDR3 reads CASSGRGGGYEQYF. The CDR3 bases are TGTGCCAGCAGTGGCAGGGGAGGGGGCTACGAGCAGTACTTC.

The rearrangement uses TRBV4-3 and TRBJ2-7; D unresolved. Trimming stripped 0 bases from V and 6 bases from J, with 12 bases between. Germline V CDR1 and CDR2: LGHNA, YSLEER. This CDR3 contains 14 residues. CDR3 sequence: CASSQDSSPREQYF. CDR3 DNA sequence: TGCGCCAGCAGCCAAGATAGTTCTCCGCGCGAGCAGTACTTC.

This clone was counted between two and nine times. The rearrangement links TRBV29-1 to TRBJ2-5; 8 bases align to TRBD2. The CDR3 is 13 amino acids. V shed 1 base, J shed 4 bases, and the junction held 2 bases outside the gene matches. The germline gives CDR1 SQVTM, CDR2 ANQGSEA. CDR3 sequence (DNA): TGCAGCGTTGAAGTCGGGGGGGGAGAGACCCAGTACTTC. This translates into CSVEVGGGETQYF.

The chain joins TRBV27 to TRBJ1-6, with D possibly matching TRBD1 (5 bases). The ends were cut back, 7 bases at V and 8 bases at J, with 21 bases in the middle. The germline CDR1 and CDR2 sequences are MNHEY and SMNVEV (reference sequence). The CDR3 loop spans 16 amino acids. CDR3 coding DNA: TGTGCCAGCACCTGGGGGACGGGAAGGAGTGATTCACCCCTCCACTTT. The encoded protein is CASTWGTGRSDSPLHF.

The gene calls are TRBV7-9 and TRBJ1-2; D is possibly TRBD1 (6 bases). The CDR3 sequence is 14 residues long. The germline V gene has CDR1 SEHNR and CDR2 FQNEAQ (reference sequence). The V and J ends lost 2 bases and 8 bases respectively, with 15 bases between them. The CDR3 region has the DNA TGTGCCAGCAGCTTACTCGGGGAGGGGGACGGCTACACCTTC. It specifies CASSLLGEGDGYTF.

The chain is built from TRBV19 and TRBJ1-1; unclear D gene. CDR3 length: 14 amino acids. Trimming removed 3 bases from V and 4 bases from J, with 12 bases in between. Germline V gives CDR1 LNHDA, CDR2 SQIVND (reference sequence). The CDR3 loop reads CASSMVGMSTEAFF. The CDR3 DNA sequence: TGTGCCAGTAGTATGGTGGGGATGAGCACTGAAGCTTTCTTT.

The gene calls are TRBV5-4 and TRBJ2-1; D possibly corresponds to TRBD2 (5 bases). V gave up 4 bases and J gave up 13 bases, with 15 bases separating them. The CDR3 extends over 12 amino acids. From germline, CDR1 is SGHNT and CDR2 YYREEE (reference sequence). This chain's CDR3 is CASSMDERDQFF. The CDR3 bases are TGTGCCAGCAGCATGGACGAGAGGGATCAGTTCTTC.